The rows below give T cell receptor beta chains drawn from one sample of a study of T cell changes during pregnancy in multiple sclerosis. Generated by immunoSEQ multiplex PCR, the TCRdb table keeps only in-frame clones and is missing some. Among roughly 99,000 clones listed, about 90% were seen once. The sequenced sample was peripheral blood, obtained in the third trimester of pregnancy. These TCRs come from a female donor in good health, enrolled as a control in a pregnancy study. Both conserved end residues are part of each CDR3. Each record gives: J gene, V gene, clone size, D gene, CDR3 protein, CDR3 DNA. The D gene is left open where the match is weak. Size is stated for part of the rows, as once, few or many counts, or as a class when the clone is expanded.

J gene: TRBJ1-6
V gene: TRBV6-1
clone size: NA
D gene: NA
CDR3 protein: CASSEAWVGVNSPLHF
CDR3 DNA: TGTGCCAGCAGTGAAGCGTGGGTAGGGGTTAATTCACCCCTCCACTTT

J gene: TRBJ2-1
V gene: TRBV30
clone size: NA
D gene: NA
CDR3 protein: CAWSVSIYNEQFF
CDR3 DNA: TGTGCCTGGAGTGTATCCATCTACAATGAGCAGTTCTTC

J gene: TRBJ1-2
V gene: TRBV6-5
clone size: NA
D gene: NA
CDR3 protein: CASRKGSEDYGYTF
CDR3 DNA: TGTGCCAGCAGAAAGGGTAGCGAAGACTATGGCTACACCTTC

J gene: TRBJ1-1
V gene: TRBV5-6
clone size: NA
D gene: NA
CDR3 protein: CASSLAWAGNTEAFF
CDR3 DNA: TGTGCCAGCAGCTTGGCCTGGGCCGGGAACACTGAAGCTTTCTTT

J gene: TRBJ1-1
V gene: TRBV18
clone size: NA
D gene: NA
CDR3 protein: CASSVSGQGLEAFF
CDR3 DNA: TGTGCCAGCTCAGTCTCGGGACAAGGGCTTGAAGCTTTCTTT

J gene: TRBJ2-2
V gene: TRBV5-1
clone size: NA
D gene: NA
CDR3 protein: CASCDGTPNTGELFF
CDR3 DNA: TGCGCCAGCTGTGACGGGACACCGAACACCGGGGAGCTGTTTTTT

J gene: TRBJ2-7
V gene: TRBV5-6
clone size: NA
D gene: NA
CDR3 protein: CASSWGGAYFSYEQYF
CDR3 DNA: TGTGCCAGCAGCTGGGGCGGGGCCTACTTCTCCTACGAGCAGTACTTC

J gene: TRBJ1-1
V gene: TRBV6-5
clone size: NA
D gene: TRBD1
CDR3 protein: CASSRDRMNTEAFF
CDR3 DNA: TGTGCCAGCAGTCGGGACAGGATGAACACTGAAGCTTTCTTT

J gene: TRBJ1-1
V gene: TRBV11-3
clone size: NA
D gene: NA
CDR3 protein: CATTGGLVMNTEAFF
CDR3 DNA: TGTGCCACAACGGGGGGTCTGGTCATGAACACTGAAGCTTTCTTT

J gene: TRBJ2-1
V gene: TRBV9
clone size: NA
D gene: TRBD1
CDR3 protein: CASSVGQGAHNEQFF
CDR3 DNA: TGTGCCAGCAGCGTAGGGCAGGGGGCCCACAATGAGCAGTTCTTC

J gene: TRBJ2-2
V gene: TRBV7-2
clone size: NA
D gene: NA
CDR3 protein: CASSFSLGTGELFF
CDR3 DNA: TGTGCCAGCAGCTTTTCTCTAGGCACCGGGGAGCTGTTTTTT

J gene: TRBJ1-3
V gene: TRBV30
clone size: NA
D gene: NA
CDR3 protein: CASGPTGNTIYF
CDR3 DNA: TGTGCCTCAGGCCCTACTGGAAACACCATATATTTT

J gene: TRBJ2-1
V gene: TRBV29-1
clone size: NA
D gene: NA
CDR3 protein: CSVGEVVVYNEQFF
CDR3 DNA: TGCAGCGTTGGGGAGGTGGTCGTCTACAATGAGCAGTTCTTC

J gene: TRBJ1-2
V gene: TRBV11-1
clone size: NA
D gene: NA
CDR3 protein: CASSLYRTDNYGYTF
CDR3 DNA: TGTGCCAGCAGCTTATACAGGACAGACAACTATGGCTACACCTTC

J gene: TRBJ2-3
V gene: TRBV2
clone size: NA
D gene: NA
CDR3 protein: CASTTTGDTQYF
CDR3 DNA: TGTGCCAGCACCACGACTGGAGATACGCAGTATTTT

J gene: TRBJ2-5
V gene: TRBV27
clone size: NA
D gene: NA
CDR3 protein: CASSSNRERAETQYF
CDR3 DNA: TGTGCCAGCAGTTCAAACAGGGAAAGGGCCGAGACCCAGTACTTC

J gene: TRBJ2-1
V gene: TRBV25-1
clone size: NA
D gene: TRBD1
CDR3 protein: CASSLTGGPYNEQFF
CDR3 DNA: TGTGCCAGCAGCCTAACAGGGGGCCCCTACAATGAGCAGTTCTTC

J gene: TRBJ1-1
V gene: TRBV5-1
clone size: NA
D gene: NA
CDR3 protein: CASSVTGIVTEAFF
CDR3 DNA: TGCGCCAGCAGCGTAACAGGGATCGTCACTGAAGCTTTCTTT

J gene: TRBJ2-1
V gene: TRBV2
clone size: NA
D gene: TRBD1
CDR3 protein: CASSGDRVSYNEQFF
CDR3 DNA: TGTGCCAGCAGTGGGGACAGGGTGTCCTACAATGAGCAGTTCTTC

J gene: TRBJ2-1
V gene: TRBV5-1
clone size: NA
D gene: TRBD2
CDR3 protein: CASSSMWGGSGNEQFF
CDR3 DNA: TGCGCCAGCAGCTCGATGTGGGGGGGGTCTGGCAATGAGCAGTTCTTC

J gene: TRBJ2-1
V gene: TRBV12-5
clone size: once
D gene: TRBD1
CDR3 protein: CASGTQTGNNEQFF
CDR3 DNA: TGTGCTAGTGGTACCCAGACAGGGAACAATGAGCAGTTCTTC

J gene: TRBJ1-1
V gene: TRBV30
clone size: NA
D gene: NA
CDR3 protein: CAWSGGWNTEAFF
CDR3 DNA: TGTGCCTGGAGTGGAGGGTGGAACACTGAAGCTTTCTTT

J gene: TRBJ1-2
V gene: TRBV11-2
clone size: NA
D gene: NA
CDR3 protein: CASSPGTPDYGYTF
CDR3 DNA: TGTGCCAGCAGCCCCGGGACACCGGACTATGGCTACACCTTC

J gene: TRBJ1-1
V gene: TRBV4-1
clone size: NA
D gene: NA
CDR3 protein: CASSPRLGVEAFF
CDR3 DNA: TGCGCCAGCAGTCCGCGTCTAGGCGTTGAAGCTTTCTTT

J gene: TRBJ2-3
V gene: TRBV4-3
clone size: NA
D gene: NA
CDR3 protein: CASSQDSRGVSDTQYF
CDR3 DNA: TGCGCCAGCAGCCAAGATAGCAGGGGGGTCTCAGATACGCAGTATTTT

J gene: TRBJ1-1
V gene: TRBV19
clone size: NA
D gene: NA
CDR3 protein: CASSMGLRTEAFF
CDR3 DNA: TGTGCCAGTAGTATGGGGCTAAGGACTGAAGCTTTCTTT

J gene: TRBJ2-6
V gene: TRBV30
clone size: NA
D gene: NA
CDR3 protein: CAWSVAGRSGANVLTF
CDR3 DNA: TGTGCCTGGAGTGTTGCGGGCCGCTCTGGGGCCAACGTCCTGACTTTC

J gene: TRBJ1-1
V gene: TRBV7-6
clone size: few
D gene: NA
CDR3 protein: CASSSMSSTEAFF
CDR3 DNA: TGTGCCAGCAGCTCCATGTCGAGCACTGAAGCTTTCTTT

J gene: TRBJ1-1
V gene: TRBV29-1
clone size: few
D gene: NA
CDR3 protein: CSVGSGQNTEAFF
CDR3 DNA: TGCAGCGTTGGTTCAGGGCAGAACACTGAAGCTTTCTTT

J gene: TRBJ1-3
V gene: TRBV6-6
clone size: NA
D gene: NA
CDR3 protein: CASSARAPGNTIYF
CDR3 DNA: TGTGCCAGCAGTGCCAGAGCGCCTGGAAACACCATATATTTT

J gene: TRBJ2-2
V gene: TRBV19
clone size: NA
D gene: TRBD1
CDR3 protein: CASSSRTGVDTGELFF
CDR3 DNA: TGTGCCAGTAGTAGCCGGACAGGGGTGGACACCGGGGAGCTGTTTTTT

J gene: TRBJ1-1
V gene: TRBV19
clone size: NA
D gene: TRBD1
CDR3 protein: CASSKDRGVETEAFF
CDR3 DNA: TGTGCCAGTAGTAAGGACAGGGGGGTTGAGACTGAAGCTTTCTTT

J gene: TRBJ2-1
V gene: TRBV7-2
clone size: NA
D gene: NA
CDR3 protein: CASRIRTSNNEQFF
CDR3 DNA: TGTGCCAGCAGGATTAGGACTTCCAACAATGAGCAGTTCTTC

J gene: TRBJ2-7
V gene: TRBV5-6
clone size: NA
D gene: NA
CDR3 protein: CASSLVEQRSYEQYF
CDR3 DNA: TGTGCCAGCAGCTTGGTGGAACAGAGATCCTACGAGCAGTACTTC

J gene: TRBJ1-1
V gene: TRBV6-5
clone size: once
D gene: NA
CDR3 protein: CASGQLNTEAFF
CDR3 DNA: TGTGCCAGCGGACAGCTTAACACTGAAGCTTTCTTT

J gene: TRBJ2-7
V gene: TRBV7-9
clone size: NA
D gene: TRBD1
CDR3 protein: CASSSRDSSYEQYF
CDR3 DNA: TGTGCCAGCAGCTCACGGGACAGCTCCTACGAGCAGTACTTC

J gene: TRBJ1-1
V gene: TRBV6-5
clone size: few
D gene: NA
CDR3 protein: CASQGGVSEAFF
CDR3 DNA: TGTGCCAGCCAGGGCGGTGTTTCTGAAGCTTTCTTT

J gene: TRBJ2-7
V gene: TRBV30
clone size: once
D gene: NA
CDR3 protein: CAWSVDGGLYEQYF
CDR3 DNA: TGTGCCTGGAGTGTGGACGGAGGTCTCTACGAGCAGTACTTC

J gene: TRBJ2-7
V gene: TRBV30
clone size: NA
D gene: TRBD1
CDR3 protein: CAWTQDRGSYEQYF
CDR3 DNA: TGTGCCTGGACCCAGGACAGGGGCTCCTACGAGCAGTACTTC

J gene: TRBJ2-3
V gene: TRBV9
clone size: NA
D gene: NA
CDR3 protein: CASSVRSYTDTQYF
CDR3 DNA: TGTGCCAGCAGCGTAAGGAGTTACACAGATACGCAGTATTTT

J gene: TRBJ1-5
V gene: TRBV12-5
clone size: NA
D gene: NA
CDR3 protein: CASGLSASIGQPQHF
CDR3 DNA: TGTGCTAGTGGTTTGAGTGCGTCTATCGGGCAGCCCCAGCATTTT

J gene: TRBJ1-2
V gene: TRBV4-3
clone size: once
D gene: NA
CDR3 protein: CASSQVWVSGADRGIYGYTF
CDR3 DNA: TGCGCCAGCAGCCAAGTCTGGGTCTCAGGGGCCGATAGGGGTATTTATGGCTACACCTTC

J gene: TRBJ2-1
V gene: TRBV27
clone size: NA
D gene: TRBD2
CDR3 protein: CASSPLGGGSYNEQFF
CDR3 DNA: TGTGCCAGCAGCCCTTTGGGGGGGGGCTCCTACAATGAGCAGTTCTTC

J gene: TRBJ2-7
V gene: TRBV25-1
clone size: once
D gene: NA
CDR3 protein: CASSEYEENYEQYF
CDR3 DNA: TGTGCCAGCAGTGAATACGAGGAAAACTACGAGCAGTACTTC

J gene: TRBJ1-1
V gene: TRBV7-9
clone size: NA
D gene: NA
CDR3 protein: CASSLDGGWGDFTEAFF
CDR3 DNA: TGTGCCAGCAGCTTAGATGGGGGGTGGGGTGATTTCACTGAAGCTTTCTTT

J gene: TRBJ2-6
V gene: TRBV14
clone size: NA
D gene: NA
CDR3 protein: CASSRRATGANVLTF
CDR3 DNA: TGTGCCAGCAGCCGCAGGGCTACAGGGGCCAACGTCCTGACTTTC

J gene: TRBJ1-6
V gene: TRBV6-6
clone size: NA
D gene: NA
CDR3 protein: CASTRRESYNSPLHF
CDR3 DNA: TGTGCCAGCACTCGTAGGGAGTCGTATAATTCACCCCTCCACTTT

J gene: TRBJ1-4
V gene: TRBV30
clone size: NA
D gene: NA
CDR3 protein: CAWRAGAKLFF
CDR3 DNA: TGTGCCTGGAGGGCAGGGGCAAAACTGTTTTTT

J gene: TRBJ1-1
V gene: TRBV7-9
clone size: NA
D gene: NA
CDR3 protein: CASSLPPGNTEAFF
CDR3 DNA: TGTGCCAGCAGCTTACCCCCGGGGAACACTGAAGCTTTCTTT

J gene: TRBJ1-2
V gene: TRBV4-2
clone size: NA
D gene: NA
CDR3 protein: CASSQVTAGYGYTF
CDR3 DNA: TGTGCCAGCAGCCAAGTTACCGCAGGCTATGGCTACACCTTC

J gene: TRBJ1-3
V gene: TRBV7-3
clone size: NA
D gene: NA
CDR3 protein: CASGQSGSGNTIYF
CDR3 DNA: TGTGCCAGCGGCCAATCGGGTTCTGGAAACACCATATATTTT

J gene: TRBJ1-1
V gene: TRBV2
clone size: NA
D gene: NA
CDR3 protein: CASIGRGGRFGAFF
CDR3 DNA: TGTGCCAGCATCGGTAGAGGGGGTAGGTTCGGAGCTTTCTTT

J gene: TRBJ1-2
V gene: TRBV11-2
clone size: NA
D gene: NA
CDR3 protein: CASSLGAGRGYGYTF
CDR3 DNA: TGTGCCAGCAGCTTAGGGGCAGGAAGGGGCTATGGCTACACCTTC

J gene: TRBJ1-3
V gene: TRBV7-8
clone size: NA
D gene: TRBD1
CDR3 protein: CASSLAQGADTIYF
CDR3 DNA: TGTGCCAGCAGCTTAGCCCAGGGGGCAGACACCATATATTTT

J gene: TRBJ1-1
V gene: TRBV9
clone size: NA
D gene: NA
CDR3 protein: CASSVFTRTDRNTEAFF
CDR3 DNA: TGTGCCAGCAGCGTATTCACCCGGACAGACCGGAACACTGAAGCTTTCTTT

J gene: TRBJ2-7
V gene: TRBV11-3
clone size: NA
D gene: NA
CDR3 protein: CASSPGDYEQYF
CDR3 DNA: TGTGCCAGCAGCCCCGGGGACTACGAGCAGTACTTC

J gene: TRBJ1-1
V gene: TRBV9
clone size: NA
D gene: TRBD1
CDR3 protein: CASSVGTGDTEAFF
CDR3 DNA: TGTGCCAGCAGCGTCGGGACAGGGGACACTGAAGCTTTCTTT

J gene: TRBJ1-1
V gene: TRBV30
clone size: NA
D gene: TRBD1
CDR3 protein: CAWSVQGKTEAFF
CDR3 DNA: TGTGCCTGGAGTGTACAGGGGAAAACTGAAGCTTTCTTT

J gene: TRBJ1-2
V gene: TRBV29-1
clone size: NA
D gene: TRBD1
CDR3 protein: CSVEETGLYGYTF
CDR3 DNA: TGCAGCGTTGAAGAGACAGGGTTATATGGCTACACCTTC

J gene: TRBJ2-3
V gene: TRBV19
clone size: NA
D gene: TRBD1
CDR3 protein: CASSPLTTGGTDTQYF
CDR3 DNA: TGTGCCAGTAGCCCCTTAACGACAGGGGGCACAGATACGCAGTATTTT